This TCR beta chain was documented in a study of blood T cell repertoires in COVID-19. The data were produced by immunoSEQ multiplex PCR, yet TCRdb's version contains in-frame clones alone and is incomplete. The table includes 85,000 to 130,000 clones, about 89% detected once. The CDR3 runs to 14 residues. Trimming removed 4 bases at V and 0 bases at J, with 10 bases between. The germline gives CDR1 MNHEY, CDR2 SVGEGT. The rearrangement links TRBV6-2 or TRBV6-3 to TRBJ2-7, with D possibly matching TRBD1 (6 bases). The receptor comes from a man between 60 and 75 years old with acute or convalescent COVID-19. The sample comprised peripheral blood. CDR3 amino acids: CASSSGDYSYEQYF. The CDR3 region has the DNA TGTGCCAGCAGTTCAGGGGATTACTCCTACGAGCAGTACTTC.